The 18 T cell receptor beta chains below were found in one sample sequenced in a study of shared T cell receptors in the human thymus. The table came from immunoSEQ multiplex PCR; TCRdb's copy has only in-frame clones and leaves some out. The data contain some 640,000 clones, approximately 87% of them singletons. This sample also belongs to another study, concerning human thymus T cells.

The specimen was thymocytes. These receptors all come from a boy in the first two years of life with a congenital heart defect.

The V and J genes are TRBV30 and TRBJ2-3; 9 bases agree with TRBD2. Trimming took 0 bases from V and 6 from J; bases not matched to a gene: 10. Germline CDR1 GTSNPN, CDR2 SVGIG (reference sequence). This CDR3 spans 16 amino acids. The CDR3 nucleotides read TGTGCCTGGAGTGTATTTGTTAGCGGGAGTCCCGATACGCAGTATTTT. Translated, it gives CAWSVFVSGSPDTQYF.

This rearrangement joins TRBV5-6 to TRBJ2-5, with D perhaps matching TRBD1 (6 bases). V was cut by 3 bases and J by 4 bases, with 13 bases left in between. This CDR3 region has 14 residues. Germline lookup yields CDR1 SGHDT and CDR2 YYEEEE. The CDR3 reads CASSYWDKLETQYF. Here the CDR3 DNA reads TGTGCCAGCAGCTATTGGGACAAATTAGAGACCCAGTACTTC. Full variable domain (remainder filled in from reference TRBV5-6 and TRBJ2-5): DAGVTQSPTHLIKTRGQQVTLRCSPKSGHDTVSWYQQALGQGPQFIFQYYEEEERQRGNFPDRFSGHQFPNYSSELNVNALLLGDSALYLCASSYWDKLETQYFGPGTRLLVL.

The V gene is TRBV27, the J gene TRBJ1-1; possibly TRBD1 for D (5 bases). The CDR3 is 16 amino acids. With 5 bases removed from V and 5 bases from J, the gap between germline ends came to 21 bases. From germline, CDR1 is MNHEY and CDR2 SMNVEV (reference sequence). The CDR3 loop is CASSIFDGGRETEAFF. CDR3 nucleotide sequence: TGTGCCAGCAGTATCTTCGACGGGGGGAGAGAAACTGAAGCTTTCTTT.

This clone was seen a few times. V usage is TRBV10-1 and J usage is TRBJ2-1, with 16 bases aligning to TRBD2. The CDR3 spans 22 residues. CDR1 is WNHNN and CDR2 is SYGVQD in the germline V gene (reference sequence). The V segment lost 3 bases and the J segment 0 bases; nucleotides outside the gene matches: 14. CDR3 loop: CASSEGSPGLAGGSSSYNEQFF. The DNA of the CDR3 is TGCGCCAGCAGTGAAGGGTCGCCGGGACTAGCGGGAGGGTCGAGCTCCTACAATGAGCAGTTCTTC.

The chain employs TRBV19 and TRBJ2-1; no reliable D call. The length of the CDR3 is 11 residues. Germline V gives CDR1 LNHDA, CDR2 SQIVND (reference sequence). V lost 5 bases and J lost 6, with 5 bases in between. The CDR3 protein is CASSRFNEQFF. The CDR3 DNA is TGTGCCAGTAGTCGGTTCAATGAGCAGTTCTTC.

In DNA form, the CDR3 reads TGCGCCAGCAGCTTGATTCAGGACAACCCCTACGAGCAGTACTTC. It yields the protein CASSLIQDNPYEQYF. The chain employs TRBV5-1 and TRBJ2-7, with D maybe TRBD1 (5 bases). The CDR3 runs to 15 residues. From germline, CDR1 is SGHRS and CDR2 YFSETQ. V shed 1 base and J shed 2 bases, with 13 bases lying between them. The full variable domain, rest sourced from reference TRBV5-1 and TRBJ2-7, is KAGVTQTPRYLIKTRGQQVTLSCSPISGHRSVSWYQQTPGQGLQFLFEYFSETQRNKGNFPGRFSGRQFSNSRSEMNVSTLELGDSALYLCASSLIQDNPYEQYFGPGTRLTVT.

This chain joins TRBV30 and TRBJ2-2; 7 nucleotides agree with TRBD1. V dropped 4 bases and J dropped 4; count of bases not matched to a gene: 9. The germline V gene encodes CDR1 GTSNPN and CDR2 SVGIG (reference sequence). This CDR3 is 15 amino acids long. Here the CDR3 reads CAWTDGDSATGELFF. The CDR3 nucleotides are TGTGCCTGGACCGACGGGGACAGTGCCACCGGGGAGCTGTTTTTT.

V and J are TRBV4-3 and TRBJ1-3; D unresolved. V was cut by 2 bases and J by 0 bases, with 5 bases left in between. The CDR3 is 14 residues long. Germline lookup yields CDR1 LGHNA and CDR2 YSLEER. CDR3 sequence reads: CASSQSRSGNTIYF. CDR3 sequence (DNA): TGCGCCAGCAGCCAATCTCGCTCTGGAAACACCATATATTTT.

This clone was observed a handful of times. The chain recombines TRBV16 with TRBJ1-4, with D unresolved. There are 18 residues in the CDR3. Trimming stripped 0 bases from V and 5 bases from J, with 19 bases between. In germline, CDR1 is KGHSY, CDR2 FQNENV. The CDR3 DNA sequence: TGTGCCAGCAGCCAATCCTCATCCTGGAGGTGGCCCAATGAAAAACTGTTTTTT. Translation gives CASSQSSSWRWPNEKLFF.

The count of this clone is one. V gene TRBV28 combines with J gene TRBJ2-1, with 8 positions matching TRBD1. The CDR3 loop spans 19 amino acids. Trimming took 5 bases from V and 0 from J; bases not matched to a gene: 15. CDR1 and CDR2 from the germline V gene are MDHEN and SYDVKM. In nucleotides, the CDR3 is TGTGCCAGCAGTATACTGGACAGGGAAATAGTCCCCTCCTACAATGAGCAGTTCTTC. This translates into CASSILDREIVPSYNEQFF.

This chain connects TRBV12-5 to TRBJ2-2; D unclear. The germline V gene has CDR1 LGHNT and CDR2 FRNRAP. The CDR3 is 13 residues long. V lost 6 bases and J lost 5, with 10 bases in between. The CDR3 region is CASGYKRTGELFF. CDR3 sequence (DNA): TGTGCTAGTGGGTATAAGCGAACCGGGGAGCTGTTTTTT. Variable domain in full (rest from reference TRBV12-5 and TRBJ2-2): DARVTQTPRHKVTEMGQEVTMRCQPILGHNTVFWYRQTMMQGLELLAYFRNRAPLDDSGMPKDRFSAEMPDATLATLKIQPSEPRDSAVYFCASGYKRTGELFFGEGSRLTVL.

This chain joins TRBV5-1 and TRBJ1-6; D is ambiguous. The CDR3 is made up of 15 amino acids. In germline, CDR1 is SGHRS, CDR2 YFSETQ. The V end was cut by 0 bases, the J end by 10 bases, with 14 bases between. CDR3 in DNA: TGCGCCAGCAGCTTGGTGGCATTTGGTCTGTCACCCCTCCACTTT. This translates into CASSLVAFGLSPLHF.

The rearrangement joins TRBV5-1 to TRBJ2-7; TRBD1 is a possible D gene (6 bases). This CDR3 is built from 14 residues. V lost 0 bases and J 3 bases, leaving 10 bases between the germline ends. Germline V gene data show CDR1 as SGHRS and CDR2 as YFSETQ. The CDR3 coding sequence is TGCGCCAGCAGCTTGGATACGGACAGCTACGAGCAGTACTTC. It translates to CASSLDTDSYEQYF.

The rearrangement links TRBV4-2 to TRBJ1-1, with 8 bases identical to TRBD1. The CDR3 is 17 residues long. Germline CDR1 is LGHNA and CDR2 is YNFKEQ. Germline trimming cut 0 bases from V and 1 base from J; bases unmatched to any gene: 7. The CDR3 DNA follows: TGTGCCAGCAGCCAAGATTCCCGGGACAGGAGGAACACTGAAGCTTTCTTT. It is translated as CASSQDSRDRRNTEAFF.

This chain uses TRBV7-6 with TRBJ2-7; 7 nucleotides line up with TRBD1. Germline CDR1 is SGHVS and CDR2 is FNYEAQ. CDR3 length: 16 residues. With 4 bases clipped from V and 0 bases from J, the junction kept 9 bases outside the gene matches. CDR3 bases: TGTGCCAGCAGCTCCCTTGACAGGGCCACCTCCTACGAGCAGTACTTC. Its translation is CASSSLDRATSYEQYF.

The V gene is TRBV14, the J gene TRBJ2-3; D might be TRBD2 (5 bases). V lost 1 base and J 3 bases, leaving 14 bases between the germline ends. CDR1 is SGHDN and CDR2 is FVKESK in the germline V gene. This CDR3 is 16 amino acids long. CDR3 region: CASSQGRGFKTDTQYF. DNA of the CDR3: TGTGCCAGCAGCCAAGGACGGGGATTTAAGACAGATACGCAGTATTTT.

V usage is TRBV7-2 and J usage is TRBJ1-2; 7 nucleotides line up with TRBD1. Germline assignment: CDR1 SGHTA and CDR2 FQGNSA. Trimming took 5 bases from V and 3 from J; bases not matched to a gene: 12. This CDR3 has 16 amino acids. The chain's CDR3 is CASSRFYRGVDYGYTF. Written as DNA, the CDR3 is TGTGCCAGCAGCCGTTTTTACAGGGGCGTGGACTATGGCTACACCTTC. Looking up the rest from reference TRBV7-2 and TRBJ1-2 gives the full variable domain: GAGVSQSPSNKVTEKGKDVELRCDPISGHTALYWYRQSLGQGLEFLIYFQGNSAPDKSGLPSDRFSAERTGGSVSTLTIQRTQQEDSAVYLCASSRFYRGVDYGYTFGSGTRLTVV.

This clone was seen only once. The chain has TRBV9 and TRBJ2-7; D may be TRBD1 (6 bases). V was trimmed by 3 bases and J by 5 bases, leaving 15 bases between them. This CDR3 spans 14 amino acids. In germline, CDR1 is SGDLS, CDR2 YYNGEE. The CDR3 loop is CASSAAAGVHEQYF. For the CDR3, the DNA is TGTGCCAGCAGCGCTGCCGCAGGGGTCCACGAGCAGTACTTC.